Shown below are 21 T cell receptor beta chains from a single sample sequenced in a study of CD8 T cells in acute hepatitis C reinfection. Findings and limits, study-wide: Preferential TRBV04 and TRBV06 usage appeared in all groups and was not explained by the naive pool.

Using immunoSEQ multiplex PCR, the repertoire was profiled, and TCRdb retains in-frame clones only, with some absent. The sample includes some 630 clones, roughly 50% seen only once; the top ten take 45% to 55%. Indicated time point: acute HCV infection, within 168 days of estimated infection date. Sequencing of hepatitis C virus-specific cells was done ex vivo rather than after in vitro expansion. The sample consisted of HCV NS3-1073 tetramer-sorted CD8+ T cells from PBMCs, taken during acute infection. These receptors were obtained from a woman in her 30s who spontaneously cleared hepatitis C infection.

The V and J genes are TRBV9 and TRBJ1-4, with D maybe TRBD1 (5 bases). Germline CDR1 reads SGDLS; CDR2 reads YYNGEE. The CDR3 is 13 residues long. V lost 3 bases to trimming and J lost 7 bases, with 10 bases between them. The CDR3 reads CASSGSGGEKLFF. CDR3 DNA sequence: TGTGCCAGCAGCGGTTCCGGGGGTGAAAAACTGTTTTTT.

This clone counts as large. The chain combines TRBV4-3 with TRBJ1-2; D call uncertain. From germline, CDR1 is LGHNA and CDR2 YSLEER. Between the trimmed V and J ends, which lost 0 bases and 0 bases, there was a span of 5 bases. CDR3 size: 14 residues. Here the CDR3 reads CASSQEGTNYGYTF. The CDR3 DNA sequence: TGCGCCAGCAGCCAAGAAGGGACTAACTATGGCTACACCTTC.

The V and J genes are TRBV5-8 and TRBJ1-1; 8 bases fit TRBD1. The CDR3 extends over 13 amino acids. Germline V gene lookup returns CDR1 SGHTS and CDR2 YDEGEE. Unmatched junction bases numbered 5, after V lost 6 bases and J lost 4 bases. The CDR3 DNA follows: TGTGCCAGCACGACAGGGGCCGCCACTGAAGCTTTCTTT. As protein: CASTTGAATEAFF.

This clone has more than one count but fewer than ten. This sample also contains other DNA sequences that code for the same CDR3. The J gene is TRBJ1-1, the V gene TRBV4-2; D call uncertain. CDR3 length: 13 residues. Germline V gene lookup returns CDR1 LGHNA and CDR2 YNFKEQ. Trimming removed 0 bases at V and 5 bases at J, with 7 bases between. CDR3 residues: CASSQELGTEAFF. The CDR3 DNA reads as TGTGCCAGCAGCCAAGAGTTGGGGACTGAAGCTTTCTTT.

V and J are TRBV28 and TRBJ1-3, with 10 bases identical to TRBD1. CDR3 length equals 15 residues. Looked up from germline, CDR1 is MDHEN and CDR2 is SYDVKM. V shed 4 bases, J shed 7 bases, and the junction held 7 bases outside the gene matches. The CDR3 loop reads CASSSNLDRGNTIYF. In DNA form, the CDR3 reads TGTGCCAGCAGTTCCAACCTGGACAGGGGGAACACCATATATTTT. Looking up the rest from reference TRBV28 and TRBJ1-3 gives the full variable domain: DVKVTQSSRYLVKRTGEKVFLECVQDMDHENMFWYRQDPGLGLRLIYFSYDVKMKEKGDIPEGYSVSREKKERFSLILESASTNQTSMYLCASSSNLDRGNTIYFGEGSWLTVV.

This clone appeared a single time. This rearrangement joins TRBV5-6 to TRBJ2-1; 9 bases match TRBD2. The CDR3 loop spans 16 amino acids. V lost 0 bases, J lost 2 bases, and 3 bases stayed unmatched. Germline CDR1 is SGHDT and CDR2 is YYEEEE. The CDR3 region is CASSLVLAGPYNEQFF. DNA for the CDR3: TGTGCCAGCAGCTTGGTGCTAGCGGGACCCTACAATGAGCAGTTCTTC.

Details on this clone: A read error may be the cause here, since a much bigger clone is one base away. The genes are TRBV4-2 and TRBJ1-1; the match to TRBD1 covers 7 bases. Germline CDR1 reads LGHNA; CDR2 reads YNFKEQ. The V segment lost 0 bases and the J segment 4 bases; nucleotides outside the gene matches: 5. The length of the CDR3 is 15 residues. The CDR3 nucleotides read TGTGCCAGCAGCCAAGAGGGATCAGGGGGCACTGAAGCTTTCTTT. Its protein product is CASSQEGSGGTEAFF.

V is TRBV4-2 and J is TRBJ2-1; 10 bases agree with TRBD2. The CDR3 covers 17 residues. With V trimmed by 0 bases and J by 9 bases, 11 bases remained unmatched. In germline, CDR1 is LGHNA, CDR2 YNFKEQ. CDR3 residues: CASSQEVAGGLWGEQFF. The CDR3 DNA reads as TGTGCCAGCAGCCAAGAGGTAGCGGGAGGCCTATGGGGTGAGCAGTTCTTC.

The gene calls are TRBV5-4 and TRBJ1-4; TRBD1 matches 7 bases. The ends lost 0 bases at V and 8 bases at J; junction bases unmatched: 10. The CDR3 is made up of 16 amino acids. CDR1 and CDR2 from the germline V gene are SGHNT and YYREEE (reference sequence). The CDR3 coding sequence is TGTGCCAGCAGCTTGGACCCGTCAGGGGGGGGAGAAAAACTGTTTTTT. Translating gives CASSLDPSGGGEKLFF.

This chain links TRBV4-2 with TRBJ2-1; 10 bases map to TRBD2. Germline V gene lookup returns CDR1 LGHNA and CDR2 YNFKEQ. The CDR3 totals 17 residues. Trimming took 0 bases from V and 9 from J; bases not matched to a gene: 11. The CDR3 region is CASSQEIASGGGGEQFF. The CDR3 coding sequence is TGTGCCAGCAGCCAAGAAATCGCTAGCGGGGGAGGTGGTGAGCAGTTCTTC.

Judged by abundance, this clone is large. CDR3 nucleotides: TGTGCCAGCCTGATGGAGAACGGAGTGGGACTATTAACCGCTTCCTACAATGAGCAGTTCTTC. Translating it yields CASLMENGVGLLTASYNEQFF. The chain couples TRBV28 to TRBJ2-1; TRBD2 agrees at 7 bases. This CDR3 is built from 21 residues. The germline CDR1 and CDR2 sequences are MDHEN and SYDVKM. V was clipped by 8 bases and J by 1 base; unmatched bases: 26.

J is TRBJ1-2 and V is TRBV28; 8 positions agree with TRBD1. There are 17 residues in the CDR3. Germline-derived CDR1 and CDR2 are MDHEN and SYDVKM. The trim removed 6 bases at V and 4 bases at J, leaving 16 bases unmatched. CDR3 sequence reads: CASSVLSGQAGSYGYTF. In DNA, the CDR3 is TGTGCCAGCAGCGTCCTCTCGGGACAGGCCGGGAGCTATGGCTACACCTTC.

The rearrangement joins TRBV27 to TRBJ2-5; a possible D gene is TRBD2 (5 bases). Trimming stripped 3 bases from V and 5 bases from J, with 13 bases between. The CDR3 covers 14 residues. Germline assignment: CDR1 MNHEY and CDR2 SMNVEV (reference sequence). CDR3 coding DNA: TGTGCCAGCAGTTTGGGTGGAGGATGGGAGACCCAGTACTTC. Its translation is CASSLGGGWETQYF.

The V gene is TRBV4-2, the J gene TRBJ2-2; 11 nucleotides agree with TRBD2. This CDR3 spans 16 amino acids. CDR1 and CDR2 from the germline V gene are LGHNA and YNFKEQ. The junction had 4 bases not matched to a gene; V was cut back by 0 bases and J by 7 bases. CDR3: CASSQEVAGGYGELFF. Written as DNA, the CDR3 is TGTGCCAGCAGCCAAGAAGTAGCGGGAGGGTACGGGGAGCTGTTTTTT.

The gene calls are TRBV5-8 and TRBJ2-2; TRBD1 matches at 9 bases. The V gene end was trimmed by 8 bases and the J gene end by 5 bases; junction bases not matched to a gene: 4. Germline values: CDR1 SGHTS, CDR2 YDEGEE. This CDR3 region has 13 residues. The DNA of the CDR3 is TGTGCCAGTGGGACAGGGACTACCGGGGAGCTGTTTTTT. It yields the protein CASGTGTTGELFF. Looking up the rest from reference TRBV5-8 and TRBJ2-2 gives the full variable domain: EAGVTQSPTHLIKTRGQQATLRCSPISGHTSVYWYQQALGLGLQFLLWYDEGEERNRGNFPPRFSGRQFPNYSSELNVNALELEDSALYLCASGTGTTGELFFGEGSRLTVL.

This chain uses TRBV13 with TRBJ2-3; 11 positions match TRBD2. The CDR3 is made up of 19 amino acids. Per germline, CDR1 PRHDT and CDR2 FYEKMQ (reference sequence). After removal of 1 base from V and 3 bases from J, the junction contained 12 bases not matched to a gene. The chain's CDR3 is CASSLAREVAGGPTDTQYF. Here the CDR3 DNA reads TGTGCCAGCAGCTTAGCCAGGGAGGTAGCGGGAGGGCCAACAGATACGCAGTATTTT.

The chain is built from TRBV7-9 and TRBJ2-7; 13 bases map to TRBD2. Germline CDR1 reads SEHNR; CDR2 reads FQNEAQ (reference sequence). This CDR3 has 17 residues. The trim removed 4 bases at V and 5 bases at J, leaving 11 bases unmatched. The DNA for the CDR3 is TGTGCCAGCAGCTCTGGACTAGCGGGAGCGCTAATGGACGAGCAGTACTTC. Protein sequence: CASSSGLAGALMDEQYF. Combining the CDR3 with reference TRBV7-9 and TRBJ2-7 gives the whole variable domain DTGVSQNPRHKITKRGQNVTFRCDPISEHNRLYWYRQTLGQGPEFLTYFQNEAQLEKSRLLSDRFSAERPKGSFSTLEIQRTEQGDSAMYLCASSSGLAGALMDEQYFGPGTRLTVT.

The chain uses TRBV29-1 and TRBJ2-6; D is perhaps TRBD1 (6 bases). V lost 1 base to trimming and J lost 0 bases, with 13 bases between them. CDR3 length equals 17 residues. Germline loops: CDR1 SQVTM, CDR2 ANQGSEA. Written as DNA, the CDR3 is TGCAGCGTTGAAGGGGACACTAAGCGCTCTGGGGCCAACGTCCTGACTTTC. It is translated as CSVEGDTKRSGANVLTF.

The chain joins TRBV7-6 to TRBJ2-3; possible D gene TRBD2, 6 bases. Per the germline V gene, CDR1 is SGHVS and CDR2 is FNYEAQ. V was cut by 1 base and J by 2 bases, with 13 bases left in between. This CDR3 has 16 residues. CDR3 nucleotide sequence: TGTGCCAGCAGCTTAGTAGCTAGCGAGTACACAGATACGCAGTATTTT. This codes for CASSLVASEYTDTQYF.

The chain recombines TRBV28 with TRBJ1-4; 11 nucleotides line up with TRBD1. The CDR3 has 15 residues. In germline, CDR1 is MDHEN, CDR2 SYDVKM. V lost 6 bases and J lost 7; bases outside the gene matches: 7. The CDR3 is CASRPGTGGIEKLFF. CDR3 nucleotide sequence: TGTGCCAGCAGGCCCGGGACAGGGGGTATTGAAAAACTGTTTTTT.

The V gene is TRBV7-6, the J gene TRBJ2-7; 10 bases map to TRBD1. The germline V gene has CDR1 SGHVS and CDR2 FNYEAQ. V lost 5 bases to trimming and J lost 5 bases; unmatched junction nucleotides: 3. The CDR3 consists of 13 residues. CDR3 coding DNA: TGTGCCAGCAGCGACAGGGGGCTGGACGAGCAGTACTTC. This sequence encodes CASSDRGLDEQYF.